The rows below give T cell receptor beta chains drawn from one sample of a study of graft-versus-host responses after intestinal transplantation. These receptors have no identified antigens. This table comes from immunoSEQ multiplex PCR, and its TCRdb copy is limited to in-frame clones, with some not included. The repertoire holds tens of thousands of clones, with approximately 94% as singletons. This specimen was unstimulated CD8+ T cells sorted from spleen or lymph node cells, taken before intestinal transplant. The source is a human donor who received an intestinal transplant. The CDR3 runs from the conserved cysteine through the conserved F or W. D genes are given only for firm matches. The size of a clone is reported for some rows only, either as once, few or many, or as a class for expanded clones.

len	j_gene	d_gene	abundance	v_gene	CDR3nt	CDR3aa
14	TRBJ2-2	TRBD1	.	TRBV19	TGTGCCGGGAGACAGGGTATAAACACCGGGGAGCTGTTTTTT	CAGRQGINTGELFF
15	TRBJ2-2	.	.	TRBV6-5	TGTGCCAGCAGCCACAGGGAGCAATACACCGGGGAGCTGTTTTTT	CASSHREQYTGELFF
15	TRBJ2-7	.	.	TRBV11-2	TGTGCCAGCAGCTTAGTGGCAGTCGCAAGCTACGAGCAGTACTTC	CASSLVAVASYEQYF
11	TRBJ1-2	.	.	TRBV20-1	TGCAGTGCTAGAGAGTACAGTGGCTACACCTTC	CSAREYSGYTF
14	TRBJ1-1	.	.	TRBV7-9	TGTGCCAGCAGGCGCGGGACGGCGAACACTGAAGCTTTCTTT	CASRRGTANTEAFF
13	TRBJ2-3	.	.	TRBV7-9	TGTGCCAGCAGCCCCGTCAGCACAGATACGCAGTATTTT	CASSPVSTDTQYF
13	TRBJ2-7	TRBD1	.	TRBV27	TGTGCCAGCAGCTACAGGGGAGCCTACGAGCAGTACTTC	CASSYRGAYEQYF
13	TRBJ2-1	.	.	TRBV11-3	TGTGCCAGCAGCTCGGAGCCCCTAAATGAGCAGTTCTTC	CASSSEPLNEQFF
13	TRBJ1-2	TRBD1	.	TRBV6-5	TGTGCCAGCAGTCCCCAGGGGGCGGTTGGCTACACCTTC	CASSPQGAVGYTF
19	TRBJ2-2	TRBD2	.	TRBV10-3	TGTGCCATCAGTGAGACCCGACTAGCGGGGGGGCTGAACACCGGGGAGCTGTTTTTT	CAISETRLAGGLNTGELFF
12	TRBJ2-7	.	.	TRBV19	TGTGCCAGTAGTCCTTCAGGGGAAGAGCAGTACTTC	CASSPSGEEQYF
16	TRBJ1-1	.	once	TRBV19	TGTGCCAGTAGTAGGACCGGGATTCTCGTGGACACTGAAGCTTTCTTT	CASSRTGILVDTEAFF
15	TRBJ2-1	TRBD1	.	TRBV30	TGTGCCTGGAAATGGCAGTCAGGGGGCTATAATGAGCAGTTCTTC	CAWKWQSGGYNEQFF
16	TRBJ1-2	TRBD1	.	TRBV11-2	TGTGCCAGCAGCTTAGTCTACGGGGACAGGAGTTCTGGCTACACCTTC	CASSLVYGDRSSGYTF
15	TRBJ2-7	.	.	TRBV4-3	TGCGCCAGCAGCCACGACATTATGAGCTCCTACGAGCAGTACTTC	CASSHDIMSSYEQYF
16	TRBJ1-2	TRBD1	.	TRBV7-8	TGTGCCAGCAGCACCGGGACAGGGGGGCGCGACTATGGCTACACCTTC	CASSTGTGGRDYGYTF
15	TRBJ2-7	.	few	TRBV4-1	TGCGCCAGCAGACTACGACAAGAGGGCTCCTACGAGCAGTACTTC	CASRLRQEGSYEQYF
15	TRBJ1-4	.	.	TRBV4-1	TGCGCCAGCAGCCAAGAGGACAGACCCGGGGAAAAACTGTTTTTT	CASSQEDRPGEKLFF
14	TRBJ1-2	TRBD1	.	TRBV30	TGTGCCTGGAGCGCCGACAGGGGGGCATGGGGCTACACCTTC	CAWSADRGAWGYTF
14	TRBJ2-2	TRBD1	.	TRBV4-3	TGCGCCAGCAGCCAACTGGGACAGGGAGGGGAGCTGTTTTTT	CASSQLGQGGELFF
15	TRBJ2-7	TRBD1	.	TRBV30	TGTGCCTGGAGTGGAGACTGGGACAGTTCCTACGAGCAGTACTTC	CAWSGDWDSSYEQYF
14	TRBJ2-3	.	.	TRBV29-1	TGCAGCGTCTCCGGGTCCGAGGCCGCAGATACGCAGTATTTT	CSVSGSEAADTQYF
13	TRBJ1-2	TRBD1	.	TRBV27	TGTGCCAGCAGCTCGACAGGGGTCCATGGCTACACCTTC	CASSSTGVHGYTF
14	TRBJ2-7	TRBD1	.	TRBV7-9	TGTGCCAGCAGCTCCGGGACAGTGGGTAACGAGCAGTACTTC	CASSSGTVGNEQYF
13	TRBJ2-4	TRBD2	.	TRBV9	TGTGCCAGCAGCCTGGGAGGGGCGGACATTCAGTACTTC	CASSLGGADIQYF
21	TRBJ1-3	.	few	TRBV4-3	TGCGCCAGCAGCCAAGATCCTTCTCCTCTTATCCCGGTAGACTCTGGAAACACCATATATTTT	CASSQDPSPLIPVDSGNTIYF
14	TRBJ1-2	TRBD1	.	TRBV7-9	TGTGCCAGCAGCCCCGGGACAGGCCCCAATGGCTACACCTTC	CASSPGTGPNGYTF
14	TRBJ2-5	.	.	TRBV27	TGTGCCAGCAGTTTATCGAAGGGAGAAGAGACCCAGTACTTC	CASSLSKGEETQYF
15	TRBJ1-1	TRBD1	.	TRBV7-9	TGTGCCAGCAGCCTGAACAGGGGGGTGAACACTGAAGCTTTCTTT	CASSLNRGVNTEAFF
13	TRBJ2-2	TRBD2	.	TRBV30	TGTGCCTGGACGGGACTAGGGGACGGGGAGCTGTTTTTT	CAWTGLGDGELFF
13	TRBJ2-7	TRBD1	.	TRBV4-1	TGCGCCAGCAGCGTCGCACAGGGGTACGAGCAGTACTTC	CASSVAQGYEQYF
16	TRBJ1-6	.	.	TRBV30	TGTGCCTGGAGCGGGGACACTCTCCCGGGAAATTCACCCCTCCACTTT	CAWSGDTLPGNSPLHF
15	TRBJ1-4	TRBD1	once	TRBV4-3	TGCGCCAGCAGCCAAGCAACAGGGGCTAATGAAAAACTGTTTTTT	CASSQATGANEKLFF
15	TRBJ1-5	TRBD1	.	TRBV19	TGTGCCAGTAGCGCGGGACAGGGCAACAATCAGCCCCAGCATTTT	CASSAGQGNNQPQHF
23	TRBJ2-2	.	.	TRBV21-1	TGTGCCAGCAGCCAATGGACTAAGCGGGGGGGCTCGAGACGGGCCTCGAACACCGGGGAGCTGTTTTTT	CASSQWTKRGGSRRASNTGELFF
15	TRBJ1-1	.	few	TRBV14	TGTGCCAGCAGCCATTCGGGGGTGGGGTACACTGAAGCTTTCTTT	CASSHSGVGYTEAFF
14	TRBJ2-7	TRBD2	once	TRBV28	TGTGCCAGCAGTTTATCCGGGGGGGAGGACGAGCAGTACTTC	CASSLSGGEDEQYF
14	TRBJ1-1	.	once	TRBV27	TGTGCCAGCAGCCAATTTTGGGGGCACACTGAAGCTTTCTTT	CASSQFWGHTEAFF
16	TRBJ2-1	TRBD1	once	TRBV7-9	TGTGCCAGCAGCTACGACGGGACAGGGACGTACAATGAGCAGTTCTTC	CASSYDGTGTYNEQFF
17	TRBJ2-3	TRBD1	.	TRBV7-9	TGTGCCAGCAGCCCCGATCCGGGACAGGGAATTCGGGATACGCAGTATTTT	CASSPDPGQGIRDTQYF
14	TRBJ2-3	.	.	TRBV4-1	TGCGCCAGCAGATCAACAGGTAACTCAGATACGCAGTATTTT	CASRSTGNSDTQYF
13	TRBJ1-6	.	.	TRBV7-6	TGTGCCAGCAGCCCGAGGAGCAATTCACCCCTCCACTTT	CASSPRSNSPLHF
14	TRBJ2-3	.	.	TRBV10-1	TGCGCCAGCAGTGAGGAGGTGGGCACAGATACGCAGTATTTT	CASSEEVGTDTQYF
12	TRBJ1-1	TRBD1	once	TRBV6-4	TGTGCCAGCAGGGGACAGGACTCTGAAGCTTTCTTT	CASRGQDSEAFF
13	TRBJ2-7	.	.	TRBV11-3	TGTGCCAGCAGCCGGGCAGGGGACTACGAGCAGTACTTC	CASSRAGDYEQYF
14	TRBJ2-5	.	.	TRBV7-6	TGTGCCAGCTCGACCAGGGGATTTCAAGAGACCCAGTACTTC	CASSTRGFQETQYF
16	TRBJ2-3	TRBD2	.	TRBV10-3	TGTGCCATCAGTGAGTCGCAGCGGGGGTTCACAGATACGCAGTATTTT	CAISESQRGFTDTQYF
14	TRBJ1-1	.	.	TRBV6-5	TGTGCCAGCAGTTCCCTGGAGGCGGACACTGAAGCTTTCTTT	CASSSLEADTEAFF
16	TRBJ2-3	TRBD2	.	TRBV2	TGTGCCAGCAGTGATCTGGCTAGCGGGGGAGCAGATACGCAGTATTTT	CASSDLASGGADTQYF
16	TRBJ2-7	TRBD1	.	TRBV4-3	TGCGCCAGCAGCCAAGAAGACAGGGAATACACCTACGAGCAGTACTTC	CASSQEDREYTYEQYF
16	TRBJ1-3	.	few	TRBV4-3	TGCGCCAGCAGCCAAGGGGCAGGGGATTATGGAAACACCATATATTTT	CASSQGAGDYGNTIYF
15	TRBJ1-5	TRBD1	.	TRBV7-6	TGTGCCAGCAGCCAGGGGACAGATAGCAATCAGCCCCAGCATTTT	CASSQGTDSNQPQHF
15	TRBJ2-7	TRBD1	.	TRBV7-8	TGTGCCAGCAGCTTAGGGGGGACAGGGGTAGACGAGCAGTACTTC	CASSLGGTGVDEQYF
15	TRBJ2-1	.	once	TRBV19	TGTGCCAGTAGTATAGATGCTAGCTCCTACAATGAGCAGTTCTTC	CASSIDASSYNEQFF
13	TRBJ1-1	.	.	TRBV6-6	TGTGCCAGCAGTTATTTGCGGGGGGAGGAAGCTTTCTTT	CASSYLRGEEAFF
16	TRBJ1-2	.	once	TRBV15	TGTGCCACCAGCAGAGGGGGGACTGCCACCAACTATGGCTACACCTTC	CATSRGGTATNYGYTF
11	TRBJ2-5	TRBD1	.	TRBV29-1	TGCAGCGGACAGGGGTTGGAGACCCAGTACTTC	CSGQGLETQYF
16	TRBJ1-6	TRBD1	.	TRBV27	TGTGCCAGCAGTACTGGCCGGGACAGGGCCAATTCACCCCTCCACTTT	CASSTGRDRANSPLHF
17	TRBJ2-5	TRBD2	.	TRBV28	TGTGCCAGCAGTCTATTCGTGACGGGGGGGAACCAAGAGACCCAGTACTTC	CASSLFVTGGNQETQYF